This TCR beta chain was identified in a study of T cell repertoires in cytomegalovirus infection. Overall study context: Indications came from public TCR beta signatures; they pointed to CMV infection and to a matching HLA type.

Germline loops: CDR1 SEHNR, CDR2 FQNEAQ (reference sequence). The ends were cut back, 1 base at V and 6 bases at J, with 15 bases in the middle. The CDR3 contains 16 residues. The table lists this clonotype with many counts. Its antigen is still unknown. TCRdb fed the reads into MiXCR, producing one record per CDR3 protein. The repertoire includes roughly 320,000 distinct CDR3 sequences, roughly a tenth of them detected once, and 2% to 3% sits in the top ten. Points from the study as a whole: Using cumulative public TCR beta family frequency, the authors identified those who carried CMV together with the relevant HLA.

The chain couples TRBV7-9 to TRBJ1-4, with D perhaps matching TRBD1 (6 bases). The sequence derives from a human donor in good health (CMV status not recorded). Some clones in this sample may be carry-over from other donors' samples. Sequenced sample: PBMCs. CDR3 sequence (DNA): TGTGCCAGCAGCTTAGGAGTGGGGGCCGGGGATGAAAAACTGTTTTTT. Translation gives CASSLGVGAGDEKLFF. Filled out from reference TRBV7-9 and TRBJ1-4, the complete variable domain reads DTGVSQNPRHKITKRGQNVTFRCDPISEHNRLYWYRQTLGQGPEFLTYFQNEAQLEKSRLLSDRFSAERPKGSFSTLEIQRTEQGDSAMYLCASSLGVGAGDEKLFFGSGTQLSVL.